This entry lists 30 T cell receptor beta chains sequenced from one sample in a study of blood T cell repertoires in COVID-19. This table comes from immunoSEQ multiplex PCR, and its TCRdb copy is limited to in-frame clones, with some not included. Of 100,000 to 150,000 clones in the sample, around four fifths were seen once. Sequenced input: peripheral blood. These receptors were collected from a human donor in a cohort sampled during active COVID-19.

The chain is built from TRBV7-2 and TRBJ2-7; TRBD1 is a possible D gene (6 bases). This CDR3 is 14 amino acids long. CDR1 and CDR2 from the germline V gene are SGHTA and FQGNSA. Trimming removed 0 bases at V and 3 bases at J, with 9 bases between. CDR3 loop: CASSLAQGYYEQYF. In DNA, the CDR3 is TGTGCCAGCAGCTTAGCCCAGGGGTACTACGAGCAGTACTTC.

The genes are TRBV27 and TRBJ2-7, with 9 bases lining up with TRBD1. Looked up from germline, CDR1 is MNHEY and CDR2 is SMNVEV (reference sequence). V gave up 6 bases and J gave up 3 bases; unmatched junction bases: 9. CDR3 size: 15 residues. The CDR3 sequence is CASSPPGTGNYEQYF. The DNA of the CDR3 is TGTGCCAGCAGCCCCCCGGGGACAGGGAACTACGAGCAGTACTTC.

This clone came up once. V is TRBV20-1 and J is TRBJ2-1, with 11 bases lining up with TRBD1. CDR3 size: 15 residues. Germline V gene data show CDR1 as DFQATT and CDR2 as SNEGSKA (reference sequence). V shed 3 bases and J 3 bases; nucleotides not matched to a gene: 4. This chain's CDR3 is CSASPGTGGYNEQFF. For the CDR3, the DNA is TGCAGTGCTAGTCCCGGGACAGGGGGCTACAATGAGCAGTTCTTC.

The chain carries TRBV29-1 and TRBJ2-5, with TRBD2 matching over 10 bases. Germline assignment: CDR1 SQVTM and CDR2 ANQGSEA. The CDR3 is made up of 13 amino acids. The trim removed 6 bases at V and 2 bases at J, leaving 3 bases unmatched. The CDR3 DNA sequence: TGCAGCGTGAAGCGGGGGGGACAAGAGACCCAGTACTTC. Amino acids: CSVKRGGQETQYF.

The rearrangement uses TRBV7-2 and TRBJ1-3; the match to TRBD1 covers 7 bases. The CDR3 totals 15 residues. CDR1 SGHTA and CDR2 FQGNSA come from the germline V gene. The J segment lost 2 bases and the V segment lost 5 bases, leaving 6 bases of the junction unmatched. CDR3 nucleotides: TGTGCCAGCAGCCCGGACAGGTACCCTGGAAACACCATATATTTT. Encoded protein: CASSPDRYPGNTIYF.

The chain uses TRBV5-1 and TRBJ2-1, with 9 bases aligning to TRBD1. CDR3 length: 15 residues. V shed 0 bases, J shed 5 bases, and the junction held 3 bases outside the gene matches. Germline assignment: CDR1 SGHRS and CDR2 YFSETQ. This chain's CDR3 is CASSLAGQGNNEQFF. The CDR3 DNA reads as TGCGCCAGCAGCTTGGCCGGACAGGGGAACAATGAGCAGTTCTTC.

This clone was observed a few times. V and J are TRBV6-5 and TRBJ1-6; 7 bases match TRBD1. Trimming removed 4 bases from V and 9 bases from J; junction bases left unmatched: 6. The germline V gene has CDR1 MNHEY and CDR2 SVGAGI. The CDR3 runs 14 residues. CDR3 bases: TGTGCCAGCAGTTCCCACAGGGGAGGTTCACCCCTCCACTTT. As protein: CASSSHRGGSPLHF.

The chain combines TRBV24-1 with TRBJ2-7; D is possibly TRBD2 (5 bases). V gave up 4 bases and J gave up 0 bases, with 12 bases separating them. The CDR3 consists of 15 residues. Germline-derived CDR1 and CDR2 are KGHDR and SFDVKD. The CDR3, as DNA: TGTGCCACCAGTGACCCAGCGGCCGGCTCCTACGAGCAGTACTTC. It is translated as CATSDPAAGSYEQYF.

This clone was seen only a few times. The genes are TRBV10-3 and TRBJ1-3; 9 bases fit TRBD1. In germline, CDR1 is ENHRY, CDR2 SYGVKD. V shed 2 bases and J 4 bases; nucleotides not matched to a gene: 6. The CDR3 contains 16 residues. CDR3: CAISEPGQGDGNTIYF. The CDR3 DNA sequence: TGTGCCATCAGTGAGCCGGGACAGGGTGACGGAAACACCATATATTTT.

In DNA, the CDR3 is TGCAGCGTCCAGACAGGGGCCACTGAAGCTTTCTTT. This gives the protein CSVQTGATEAFF. The rearrangement links TRBV29-1 to TRBJ1-1, with 8 bases lining up with TRBD1. CDR1 is SQVTM, CDR2 ANQGSEA, per germline. This CDR3 region has 12 residues. The junction had 4 bases not matched to a gene; V was cut back by 6 bases and J by 4 bases.

The chain joins TRBV29-1 to TRBJ2-1; D is perhaps TRBD2 (6 bases). The length of the CDR3 is 13 residues. Trimming removed 7 bases at V and 0 bases at J, with 10 bases between. Germline V gives CDR1 SQVTM, CDR2 ANQGSEA. The CDR3 DNA reads as TGCAGCGGCGGGGCTTTCTCCTACAATGAGCAGTTCTTC. Translated, it gives CSGGAFSYNEQFF.

The count of this clone is one. The chain employs TRBV27 and TRBJ1-6; maybe TRBD1 (6 bases). This CDR3 contains 15 residues. Germline CDR1 and CDR2: MNHEY and SMNVEV (reference sequence). V was shortened by 4 bases and J by 10 bases, with 17 bases between the two germline ends. The CDR3 protein is CASSSAGTTASPLHF. Here the CDR3 DNA reads TGTGCCAGCAGTTCTGCCGGGACAACTGCCTCACCCCTCCACTTT.

The rearrangement joins TRBV18 to TRBJ1-1; no clear D gene. The CDR3 totals 14 residues. Germline CDR1 reads KGHSH; CDR2 reads LQKENI. Trimming cost V 3 bases and J 6 bases, with 14 bases left between them. Here the CDR3 DNA reads TGTGCCAGCTCACCGGGCGGAGGAGAGCCTGAAGCTTTCTTT. Amino acid sequence: CASSPGGGEPEAFF.

The chain uses TRBV27 and TRBJ2-7, with TRBD2 matching over 8 bases. Germline V lookup: CDR1 MNHEY, CDR2 SMNVEV (reference sequence). Trimming at V came to 4 bases and at J to 3 bases, leaving 11 bases not matched to a gene. This CDR3 is built from 16 residues. The chain's CDR3 is CASSSYQRGGNYEQYF. The DNA for the CDR3 is TGTGCCAGCAGTTCCTACCAACGGGGGGGCAACTACGAGCAGTACTTC.

This clone has a handful of counts. J is TRBJ2-3 and V is TRBV4-2; D might be TRBD2 (5 bases). The CDR3 extends over 13 amino acids. Germline V gives CDR1 LGHNA, CDR2 YNFKEQ. The V end lost 5 bases, the J end lost 2 bases, and 8 bases lay between the germline ends. CDR3: CASSSAATDTQYF. Here the CDR3 DNA reads TGTGCCAGCAGCTCAGCGGCCACAGATACGCAGTATTTT.

Only one count was recorded for this clone. This chain connects TRBV7-9 to TRBJ1-1, with D uncertain. The ends were cut back, 1 base at V and 8 bases at J, with 11 bases in the middle. The CDR3 contains 13 residues. Germline V gene data show CDR1 as SEHNR and CDR2 as FQNEAQ (reference sequence). The CDR3 loop reads CASSLVQAAEAFF. The DNA for the CDR3 is TGTGCCAGCAGCTTAGTTCAGGCCGCCGAAGCTTTCTTT.

The chain has TRBV27 and TRBJ1-2; D is unclear. Germline CDR1 and CDR2: MNHEY and SMNVEV (reference sequence). Trimming stripped 2 bases from V and 0 bases from J, with 7 bases between. The CDR3 extends over 14 amino acids. This CDR3 reads CASSLGGANYGYTF. The DNA for the CDR3 is TGTGCCAGCAGTTTAGGTGGAGCTAACTATGGCTACACCTTC.

The genes are TRBV30 and TRBJ2-2; 8 nucleotides align to TRBD1. J gave up 4 bases and V 8 bases, and 9 bases lay outside the gene matches. This CDR3 is 14 amino acids long. Germline lookup yields CDR1 GTSNPN and CDR2 SVGIG (reference sequence). For the CDR3, the DNA is TGTGCCCAAGGACAGGGACTTATCACCGGGGAGCTGTTTTTT. Encoded protein: CAQGQGLITGELFF.

This clone has just one count. V gene TRBV9 combines with J gene TRBJ1-3; a possible D gene is TRBD1 (5 bases). From germline, CDR1 is SGDLS and CDR2 YYNGEE. V was cut by 4 bases and J by 4 bases, with 18 bases left in between. The CDR3 totals 16 residues. The CDR3 DNA follows: TGTGCCAGCAGCCCCCCGGGGCAGGGAGGAGGAAACACCATATATTTT. Protein sequence: CASSPPGQGGGNTIYF.

This clone was found a few times. The chain recombines TRBV4-2 with TRBJ2-4, with TRBD2 matching over 9 bases. J was trimmed by 9 bases and V by 0 bases; bases with no gene match: 12. CDR3 length: 17 residues. Germline V gene sequence: CDR1 LGHNA, CDR2 YNFKEQ. CDR3 in amino acids: CASSQEILSSGAGIQYF. In nucleotides, the CDR3 is TGTGCCAGCAGCCAAGAAATTTTGTCTAGCGGGGCGGGCATTCAGTACTTC.

This chain uses TRBV7-2 with TRBJ2-5, with D unclear. The length of the CDR3 is 12 residues. Germline values: CDR1 SGHTA, CDR2 FQGNSA. V was cut by 5 bases and J by 4 bases, with 8 bases left in between. CDR3 in amino acids: CASSPSRETQYF. CDR3 in DNA: TGTGCCAGCAGCCCCTCGAGAGAGACCCAGTACTTC.

About this clone: Compared with germline, one end of the junction differs, possibly owing to a read error. This chain links TRBV27 with TRBJ2-7; TRBD2 aligns across 10 bases. The CDR3 length is 11 residues. The germline V gene encodes CDR1 MNHEY and CDR2 SMNVEV (reference sequence). The CDR3 is CASTSGLAGEF. In DNA form, the CDR3 reads TGTGCCAGCACCTCGGGGCTAGCGGGGGAGTTC.

This sequence joins TRBV28 and TRBJ2-2; 7 positions match TRBD1. Germline V gene sequence: CDR1 MDHEN, CDR2 SYDVKM. This CDR3 spans 16 amino acids. Trimming removed 4 bases from V and 0 bases from J; junction bases left unmatched: 5. DNA of the CDR3: TGTGCCAGCAGTTCTCCGGGACAGTCGAACACCGGGGAGCTGTTTTTT. This codes for CASSSPGQSNTGELFF.

This clone was detected once. V is TRBV7-2 and J is TRBJ1-1; the D gene is possibly TRBD1 (5 bases). V was clipped by 1 base and J by 3 bases, with 12 bases between them. From germline, CDR1 is SGHTA and CDR2 FQGNSA. The CDR3 totals 15 residues. This chain's CDR3 is CASSLGLTGYTEAFF. The DNA for the CDR3 is TGTGCCAGCAGCTTAGGTCTCACAGGTTACACTGAAGCTTTCTTT.

CDR3 in DNA: TGTGCCAGCAGCCCAATACGGAGCTACGAGCAGTACTTC. The encoded protein is CASSPIRSYEQYF. The V and J genes are TRBV7-2 and TRBJ2-7; unclear D gene. Trimming shortened V by 5 bases and J by 3 bases, and 11 bases separated the two germline ends. Germline V gene data show CDR1 as SGHTA and CDR2 as FQGNSA. This CDR3 comprises 13 residues.

V and J are TRBV28 and TRBJ2-1; 8 bases fit TRBD2. J was trimmed by 2 bases and V by 6 bases; bases with no gene match: 3. Germline V gene sequence: CDR1 MDHEN, CDR2 SYDVKM. The CDR3 is 14 amino acids. CDR3 DNA: TGTGCCAGCAGCGGGGGGGCTCCCTACAATGAGCAGTTCTTC. It codes for CASSGGAPYNEQFF.

The chain couples TRBV19 to TRBJ1-2; the match to TRBD1 covers 7 bases. The CDR3 totals 15 residues. Germline CDR1 and CDR2: LNHDA and SQIVND (reference sequence). Trimming at V came to 9 bases and at J to 0 bases, leaving 10 bases not matched to a gene. The CDR3 loop reads CASRQGTEANYGYTF. The CDR3, as DNA: TGTGCCAGCCGACAGGGAACGGAGGCTAACTATGGCTACACCTTC.

This chain joins TRBV7-9 and TRBJ2-3; 8 bases fit TRBD1. Unmatched junction bases numbered 16, after V lost 5 bases and J lost 6 bases. CDR1 and CDR2 from the germline V gene are SEHNR and FQNEAQ (reference sequence). The CDR3 extends over 17 amino acids. For the CDR3, the DNA is TGTGCCAGCAGCACTTGGACAGGGACCTTGGTGGGGGATACGCAGTATTTT. Protein sequence: CASSTWTGTLVGDTQYF.

This sequence joins TRBV6-5 and TRBJ2-5; tentative D call: TRBD1 (6 bases). The CDR3 contains 14 residues. V was cut by 6 bases and J by 5 bases, with 16 bases left in between. Germline V gene data show CDR1 as MNHEY and CDR2 as SVGAGI. Here the CDR3 reads CASRPVRGSETQYF. The CDR3 nucleotides are TGTGCCAGCAGACCCGTGAGGGGGAGCGAGACCCAGTACTTC.

This clone came up a few times. The rearrangement uses TRBV9 and TRBJ1-3, with 9 positions matching TRBD1. Per germline, CDR1 SGDLS and CDR2 YYNGEE. The CDR3 sequence is 13 residues long. V shed 6 bases, J shed 8 bases, and the junction held 6 bases outside the gene matches. In DNA, the CDR3 is TGTGCCAGCAAAGACAGGGGGGTATACACCATATATTTT. Residues: CASKDRGVYTIYF. The whole variable domain, remainder taken from reference TRBV9 and TRBJ1-3, is DSGVTQTPKHLITATGQRVTLRCSPRSGDLSVYWYQQSLDQGLQFLIQYYNGEERAKGNILERFSAQQFPDLHSELNLSSLELGDSALYFCASKDRGVYTIYFGEGSWLTVV.